What follows are 8 T cell receptor beta chains derived from one specimen sequenced in a study of shared clonotypes between healthy human individuals. Sequenced by immunoSEQ multiplex PCR; TCRdb stores in-frame clones only, minus some. The sample shows more than 850,000 clones, 75% to 80% of them seen only once. The sample was memory CD4+ T cells from PBMCs. Documented subset: CD45RA-negative fraction. The origin of the receptors is a man aged 18 to 30 in good health. Some clones in this sample may be carry-over from other donors' samples.

J is TRBJ2-4 and V is TRBV7-3; possible D gene TRBD2, 6 bases. V gave up 5 bases and J gave up 0 bases, with 14 bases separating them. The CDR3 is 16 amino acids. The germline V gene encodes CDR1 SGHTA and CDR2 FQGTGA. DNA of the CDR3: TGTGCCAGCAGCCTCCGGGTGGGACTAGCCAAAAACATTCAGTACTTC. It specifies CASSLRVGLAKNIQYF.

This clone was detected ten times or more. This chain links TRBV2 with TRBJ2-5; D gene unclear. CDR1 and CDR2 (germline): SNHLY, FYNNEI. The V gene lost 8 bases and the J gene lost 5 bases, with 12 bases spanning the gap. CDR3 length equals 12 residues. The CDR3 nucleotides are TGTGCCAGCGGTTCCCCATCGGAGACCCAGTACTTC. Translated: CASGSPSETQYF.

CDR3 coding DNA: TGTGCCAGCAGCTTAGCCCAGACTAGCGGGAGGGATGAGCAGTTCTTC. This encodes CASSLAQTSGRDEQFF. The V and J genes are TRBV11-3 and TRBJ2-1; TRBD2 matches at 14 bases. The CDR3 consists of 16 residues. Germline values: CDR1 SGHNT, CDR2 YENEEA. V trimming: 1 base; J trimming: 8 bases; junction bases outside the gene matches: 4.

Written as DNA, the CDR3 is TGTGCCACCTTATCAGGGACAGGGCTCACCGGGGAGCTGTTTTTT. It encodes CATLSGTGLTGELFF. The chain combines TRBV5-4 with TRBJ2-2, with 9 nucleotides matching TRBD1. V was pared by 9 bases and J by 4 bases, with 10 bases of the junction left unmatched. Looked up from germline, CDR1 is SGHNT and CDR2 is YYREEE (reference sequence). CDR3 length equals 15 residues.

The chain combines TRBV11-3 with TRBJ2-1; the D gene is possibly TRBD1 (7 bases). Trimming shortened V by 8 bases and J by 7 bases, and 18 bases separated the two germline ends. In germline, CDR1 is SGHNT, CDR2 YENEEA. The CDR3 length is 14 residues. The CDR3 nucleotides are TGTGCCAGCGGAGGGGGCGCACGTACTAATGAGCAGTTCTTC. Encoded protein: CASGGGARTNEQFF.

Turning to this clone: This CDR3 is also generated by other DNA sequences in the sample. The chain is built from TRBV5-4 and TRBJ1-2, with D perhaps TRBD1 (6 bases). The CDR3 has 14 residues. The germline V and J ends were trimmed by 0 bases and 2 bases, with 8 bases remaining between them. Germline CDR1 and CDR2: SGHNT and YYREEE (reference sequence). The CDR3 region is CASSLGTDNYGYTF. The CDR3 bases are TGTGCCAGCAGCTTGGGGACAGACAACTATGGCTACACCTTC.

The J gene is TRBJ2-3, the V gene TRBV11-2, with a possible D match to TRBD2 (5 bases). CDR3 length: 13 amino acids. V was shortened by 4 bases and J by 5 bases, with 10 bases between the two germline ends. Per germline, CDR1 SGHAT and CDR2 FQNNGV. The CDR3 region is CASSSQLVDTQYF. CDR3 sequence (DNA): TGTGCCAGCAGCTCACAACTAGTAGATACGCAGTATTTT.

The J gene is TRBJ1-1, the V gene TRBV6-5; D unclear. V gave up 5 bases and J gave up 5 bases, with 9 bases separating them. The CDR3 loop spans 12 amino acids. Germline V gene sequence: CDR1 MNHEY, CDR2 SVGAGI. CDR3 DNA: TGTGCCAGCAGTGAACCTGAAACTGAAGCTTTCTTT. It is translated as CASSEPETEAFF.